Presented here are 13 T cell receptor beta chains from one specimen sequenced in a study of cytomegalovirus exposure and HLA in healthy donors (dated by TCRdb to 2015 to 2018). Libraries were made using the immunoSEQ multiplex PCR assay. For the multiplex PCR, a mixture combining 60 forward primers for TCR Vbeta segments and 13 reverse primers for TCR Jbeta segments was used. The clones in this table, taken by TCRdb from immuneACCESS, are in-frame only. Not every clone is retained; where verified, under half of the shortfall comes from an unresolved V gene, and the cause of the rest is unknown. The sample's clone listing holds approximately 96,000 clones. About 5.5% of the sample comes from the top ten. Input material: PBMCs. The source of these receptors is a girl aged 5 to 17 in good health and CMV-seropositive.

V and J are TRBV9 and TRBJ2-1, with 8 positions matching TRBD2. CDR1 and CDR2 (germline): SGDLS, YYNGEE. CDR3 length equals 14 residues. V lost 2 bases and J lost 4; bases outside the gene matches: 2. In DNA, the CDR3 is TGTGCCAGCAGCGTTCGCGGGGGGTACAATGAGCAGTTCTTC. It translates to CASSVRGGYNEQFF.

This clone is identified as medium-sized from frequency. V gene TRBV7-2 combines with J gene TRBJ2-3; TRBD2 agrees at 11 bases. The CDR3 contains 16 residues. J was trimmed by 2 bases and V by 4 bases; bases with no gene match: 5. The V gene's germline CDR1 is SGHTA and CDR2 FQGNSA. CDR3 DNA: TGTGCCAGCAGCTATCCGACTAGCGGGGTCACAGATACGCAGTATTTT. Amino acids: CASSYPTSGVTDTQYF.

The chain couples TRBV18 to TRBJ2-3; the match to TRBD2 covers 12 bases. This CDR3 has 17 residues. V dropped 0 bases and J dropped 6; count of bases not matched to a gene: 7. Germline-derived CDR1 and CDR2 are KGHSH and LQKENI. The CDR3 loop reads CASSPPSSGGATDTQYF. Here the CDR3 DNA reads TGTGCCAGCTCACCACCGTCTAGCGGGGGGGCCACTGATACGCAGTATTTT.

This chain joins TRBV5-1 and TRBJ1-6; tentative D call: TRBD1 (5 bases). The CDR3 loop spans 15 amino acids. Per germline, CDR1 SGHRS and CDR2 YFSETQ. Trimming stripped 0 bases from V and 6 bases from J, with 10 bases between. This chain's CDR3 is CASSLGGRGNSPLHF. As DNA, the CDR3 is TGCGCCAGCAGCTTGGGAGGGAGGGGTAATTCACCCCTCCACTTT.

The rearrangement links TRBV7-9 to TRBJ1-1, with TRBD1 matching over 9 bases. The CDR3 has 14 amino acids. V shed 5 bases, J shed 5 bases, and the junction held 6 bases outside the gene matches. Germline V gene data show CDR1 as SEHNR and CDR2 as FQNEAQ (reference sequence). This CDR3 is CASSATTGGTEAFF. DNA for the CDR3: TGTGCCAGCAGCGCCACGACAGGGGGGACTGAAGCTTTCTTT.

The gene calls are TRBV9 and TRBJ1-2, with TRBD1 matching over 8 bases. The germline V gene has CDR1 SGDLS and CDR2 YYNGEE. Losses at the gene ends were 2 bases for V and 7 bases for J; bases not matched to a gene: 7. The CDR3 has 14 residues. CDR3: CASSVGTGLGGYTF. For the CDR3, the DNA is TGTGCCAGCAGCGTCGGGACAGGCCTGGGTGGCTACACCTTC.

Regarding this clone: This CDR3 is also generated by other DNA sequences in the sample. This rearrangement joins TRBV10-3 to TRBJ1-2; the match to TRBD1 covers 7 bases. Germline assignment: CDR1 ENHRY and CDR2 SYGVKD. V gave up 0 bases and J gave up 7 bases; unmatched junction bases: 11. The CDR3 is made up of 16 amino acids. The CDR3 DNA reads TGTGCCATCAGTGAGTCGAAGGCCGGACAGGACTTTGGCTACACCTTC. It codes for CAISESKAGQDFGYTF.

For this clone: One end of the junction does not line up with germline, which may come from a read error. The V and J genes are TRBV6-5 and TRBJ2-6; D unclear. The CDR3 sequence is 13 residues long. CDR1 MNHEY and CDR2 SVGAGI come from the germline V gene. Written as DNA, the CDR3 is TGTGCCAGCGGCCGATCTGAGGCCAACGTCCTGACTTTC. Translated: CASGRSEANVLTF.

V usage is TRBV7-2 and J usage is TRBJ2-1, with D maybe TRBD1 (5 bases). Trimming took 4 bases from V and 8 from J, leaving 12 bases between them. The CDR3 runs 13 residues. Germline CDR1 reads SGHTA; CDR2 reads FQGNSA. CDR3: CASSSRVGDEQFF. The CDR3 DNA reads TGTGCCAGCAGCTCCAGGGTGGGCGATGAGCAGTTCTTC.

Here the CDR3 DNA reads TGTGCCAGCAGCCAAGAGGGCCTAGCAGCTGAAAAACTGTTTTTT. Residues: CASSQEGLAAEKLFF. The chain uses TRBV7-2 and TRBJ1-4, with unresolved D. Germline CDR1 and CDR2: SGHTA and FQGNSA. This CDR3 contains 15 residues. The V gene lost 5 bases and the J gene lost 7 bases, with 17 bases spanning the gap.

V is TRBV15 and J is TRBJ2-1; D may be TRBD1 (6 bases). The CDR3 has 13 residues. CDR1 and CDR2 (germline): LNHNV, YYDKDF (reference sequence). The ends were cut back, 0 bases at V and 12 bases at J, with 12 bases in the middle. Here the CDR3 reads CATSREDIGGQFF. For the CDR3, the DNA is TGTGCCACCAGCAGAGAAGACATAGGGGGGCAGTTCTTC.

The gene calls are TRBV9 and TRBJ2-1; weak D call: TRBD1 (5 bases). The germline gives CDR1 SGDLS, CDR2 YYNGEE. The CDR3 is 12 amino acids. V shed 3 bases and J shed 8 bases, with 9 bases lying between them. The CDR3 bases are TGTGCCAGCAGCGCCCTCAGGGATGAGCAGTTCTTC. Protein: CASSALRDEQFF.

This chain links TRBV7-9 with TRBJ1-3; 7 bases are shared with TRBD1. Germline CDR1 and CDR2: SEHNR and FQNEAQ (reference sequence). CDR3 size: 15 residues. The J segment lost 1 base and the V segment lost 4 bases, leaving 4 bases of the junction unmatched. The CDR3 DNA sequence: TGTGCCAGCAGCTACCCGACAGGGTCTGGAAACACCATATATTTT. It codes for CASSYPTGSGNTIYF.